This T cell receptor beta chain was recovered during a study of OX40 agonist ivuxolimab in advanced cancers. Across the whole study: The group had a mean age of 60 years, ranged from about 20 to 79, and was 75% to 85% male.

The protocol was immunoSEQ multiplex PCR, while the TCRdb copy is restricted to in-frame clones and leaves out a portion. The data contain about 52,000 clones, 88% of them seen just once; the ten biggest clones take up 14%. Trimming at V came to 3 bases and at J to 4 bases, leaving 7 bases not matched to a gene. This CDR3 is built from 16 residues. CDR1 and CDR2 from the germline V gene are SEHNR and FQNEAQ (reference sequence). This receptor was taken from an adult with an advanced solid tumor such as melanoma, head and neck, liver or kidney cancer. This sequence joins TRBV7-9 and TRBJ2-5; 11 bases are a match to TRBD1. This material consisted of CD4+ or CD8+ T cells sorted from blood, taken in a trial of the OX40 agonist ivuxolimab. The CDR3 sequence: CASSLDRGLPGETQYF. The CDR3 DNA is TGTGCCAGCAGCTTGGACAGGGGGCTCCCAGGAGAGACCCAGTACTTC.